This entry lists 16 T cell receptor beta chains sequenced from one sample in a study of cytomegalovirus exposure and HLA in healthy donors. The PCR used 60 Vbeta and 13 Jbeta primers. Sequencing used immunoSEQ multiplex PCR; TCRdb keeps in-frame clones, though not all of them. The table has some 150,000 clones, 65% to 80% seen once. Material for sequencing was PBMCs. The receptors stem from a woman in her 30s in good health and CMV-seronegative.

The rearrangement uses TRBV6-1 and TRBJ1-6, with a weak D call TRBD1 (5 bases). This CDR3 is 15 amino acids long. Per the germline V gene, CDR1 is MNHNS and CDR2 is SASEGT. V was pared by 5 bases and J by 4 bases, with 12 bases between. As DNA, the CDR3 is TGTGCCAGCAGTCAGCGGGGGTGGTATAATTCACCCCTCCACTTT. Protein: CASSQRGWYNSPLHF.

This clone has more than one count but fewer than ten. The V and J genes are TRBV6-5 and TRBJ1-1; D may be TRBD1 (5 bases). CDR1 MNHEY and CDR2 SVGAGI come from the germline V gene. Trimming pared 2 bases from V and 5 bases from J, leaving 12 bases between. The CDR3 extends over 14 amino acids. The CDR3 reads CASSYGGEETEAFF. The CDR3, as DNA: TGTGCCAGCAGTTACGGAGGGGAGGAGACTGAAGCTTTCTTT.

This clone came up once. DNA for the CDR3: TGTGCCAGCAGTTCCGGCGGACAGGGGGCGAAGCCCCAGCATTTT. This gives the protein CASSSGGQGAKPQHF. The V and J genes are TRBV28 and TRBJ1-5, with 11 bases aligning to TRBD1. Germline CDR1 and CDR2: MDHEN and SYDVKM. The trim removed 4 bases at V and 8 bases at J, leaving 7 bases unmatched. This CDR3 is built from 15 residues.

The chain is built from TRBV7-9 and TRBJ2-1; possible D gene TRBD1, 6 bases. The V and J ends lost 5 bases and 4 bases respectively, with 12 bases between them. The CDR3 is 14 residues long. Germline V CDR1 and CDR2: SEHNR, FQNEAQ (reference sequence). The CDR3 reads CASSRKGGYNEQFF. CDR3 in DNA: TGTGCCAGCAGCCGAAAAGGGGGTTACAATGAGCAGTTCTTC. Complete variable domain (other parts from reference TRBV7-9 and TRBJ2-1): DTGVSQNPRHKITKRGQNVTFRCDPISEHNRLYWYRQTLGQGPEFLTYFQNEAQLEKSRLLSDRFSAERPKGSFSTLEIQRTEQGDSAMYLCASSRKGGYNEQFFGPGTRLTVL.

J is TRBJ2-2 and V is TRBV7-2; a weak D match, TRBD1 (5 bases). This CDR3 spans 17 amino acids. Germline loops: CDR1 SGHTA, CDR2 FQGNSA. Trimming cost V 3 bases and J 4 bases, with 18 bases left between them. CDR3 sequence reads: CASSFGGVQGGTGELFF. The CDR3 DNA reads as TGTGCCAGCAGCTTTGGTGGTGTTCAGGGCGGCACCGGGGAGCTGTTTTTT.

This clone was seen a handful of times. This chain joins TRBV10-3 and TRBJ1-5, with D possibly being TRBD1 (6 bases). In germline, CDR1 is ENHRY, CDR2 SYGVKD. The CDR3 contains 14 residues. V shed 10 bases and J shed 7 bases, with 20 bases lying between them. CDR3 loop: CASSPTGLRQPQHF. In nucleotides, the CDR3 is TGTGCCAGCAGCCCTACAGGGTTGAGGCAGCCCCAGCATTTT.

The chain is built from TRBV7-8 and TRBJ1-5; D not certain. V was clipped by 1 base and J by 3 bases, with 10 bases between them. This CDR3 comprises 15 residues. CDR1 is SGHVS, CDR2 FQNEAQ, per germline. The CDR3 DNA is TGTGCCAGCAGCTTAGATTCGGGGTTCAATCAGCCCCAGCATTTT. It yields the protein CASSLDSGFNQPQHF.

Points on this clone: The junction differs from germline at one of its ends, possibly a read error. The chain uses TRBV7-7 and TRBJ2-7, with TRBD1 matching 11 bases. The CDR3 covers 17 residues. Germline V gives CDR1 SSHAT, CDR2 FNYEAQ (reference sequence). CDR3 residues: CASSLATWRTGGREQYF. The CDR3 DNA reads TGTGCTAGCAGCTTAGCGACATGGAGGACAGGGGGCCGCGAGCAGTACTTC.

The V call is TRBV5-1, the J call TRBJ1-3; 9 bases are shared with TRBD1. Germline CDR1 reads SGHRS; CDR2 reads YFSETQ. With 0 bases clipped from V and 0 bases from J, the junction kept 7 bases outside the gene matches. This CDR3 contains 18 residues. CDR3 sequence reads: CASSLGGTGISSGNTIYF. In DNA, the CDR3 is TGCGCCAGCAGCTTGGGAGGGACAGGGATATCCTCTGGAAACACCATATATTTT.

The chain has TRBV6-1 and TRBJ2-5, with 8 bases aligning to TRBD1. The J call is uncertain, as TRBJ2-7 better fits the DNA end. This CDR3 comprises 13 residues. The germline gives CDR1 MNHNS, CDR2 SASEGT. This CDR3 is CASVLDRVYEQYF. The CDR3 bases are TGTGCCAGCGTATTGGACAGGGTCTACGAGCAGTACTTC.

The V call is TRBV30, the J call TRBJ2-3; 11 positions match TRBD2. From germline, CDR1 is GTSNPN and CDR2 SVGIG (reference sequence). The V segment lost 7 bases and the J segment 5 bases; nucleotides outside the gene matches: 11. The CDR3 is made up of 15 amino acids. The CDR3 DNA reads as TGTGCCTCCAGACTAGCGGGATCGGGGGGAGATACGCAGTATTTT. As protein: CASRLAGSGGDTQYF.

The CDR3 DNA reads TGTGCCAGCAGCTTATTTTTGCGACAGGGGGCCTCTGGAAACACCATATATTTT. Translated, it gives CASSLFLRQGASGNTIYF. The chain links TRBV7-9 to TRBJ1-3; TRBD1 agrees at 10 bases. J lost 0 bases, V lost 2 bases, and 7 bases had no gene match. This CDR3 has 18 residues. Germline CDR1 SEHNR, CDR2 FQNEAQ (reference sequence).

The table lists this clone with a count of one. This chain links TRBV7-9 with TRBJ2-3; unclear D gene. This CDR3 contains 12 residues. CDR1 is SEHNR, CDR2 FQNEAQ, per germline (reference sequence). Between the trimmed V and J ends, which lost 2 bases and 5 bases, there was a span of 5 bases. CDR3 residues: CASSLSGDTQYF. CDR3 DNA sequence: TGTGCCAGCAGCTTATCGGGAGATACGCAGTATTTT.

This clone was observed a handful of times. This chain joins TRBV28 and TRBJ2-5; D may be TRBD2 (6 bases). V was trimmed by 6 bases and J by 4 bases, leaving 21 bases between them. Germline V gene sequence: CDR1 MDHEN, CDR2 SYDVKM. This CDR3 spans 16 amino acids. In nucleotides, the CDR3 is TGTGCCAGCAGCTCAAAGGGACTTACTGTATTAGAGACCCAGTACTTC. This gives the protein CASSSKGLTVLETQYF.

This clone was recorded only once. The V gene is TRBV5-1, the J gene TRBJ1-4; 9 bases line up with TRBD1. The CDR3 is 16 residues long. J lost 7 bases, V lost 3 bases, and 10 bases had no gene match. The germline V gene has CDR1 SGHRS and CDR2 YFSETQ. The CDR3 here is CASSYTGTGTREKLFF. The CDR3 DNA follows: TGCGCCAGCAGCTATACCGGGACAGGGACGCGTGAAAAACTGTTTTTT.

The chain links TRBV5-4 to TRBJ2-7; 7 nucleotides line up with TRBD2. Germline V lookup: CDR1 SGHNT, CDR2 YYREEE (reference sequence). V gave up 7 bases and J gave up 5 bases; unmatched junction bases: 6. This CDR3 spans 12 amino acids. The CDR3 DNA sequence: TGTGCCAGCGGGGGGGATAAGGACGAGCAGTACTTC. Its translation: CASGGDKDEQYF. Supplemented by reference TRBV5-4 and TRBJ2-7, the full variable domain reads ETGVTQSPTHLIKTRGQQVTLRCSSQSGHNTVSWYQQALGQGPQFIFQYYREEENGRGNFPPRFSGLQFPNYSSELNVNALELDDSALYLCASGGDKDEQYFGPGTRLTVT.